The 27 T cell receptor beta chains reported below all come from one sample, sequenced in a study of cytomegalovirus exposure and HLA in healthy donors (dated by TCRdb to about 2017). Libraries were built with the immunoSEQ multiplex PCR assay. For the multiplex PCR, a mixture combining 60 forward primers for TCR Vbeta segments and 13 reverse primers for TCR Jbeta segments was used. Drawn from immuneACCESS, this table holds only the in-frame rearrangements with V and J called that TCRdb kept. Clones are partly lost; checked studies trace under half to an unresolved V gene and leave the rest unexplained. Within this sample are 130,000 to 150,000 clones, with roughly 79% of them counted one time only. 2.8% of the sample lies in the top ten. The sequenced material came from PBMCs. All receptors come from a male donor in good health and CMV-seronegative.

The V call is TRBV5-4, the J call TRBJ2-1; 7 positions agree with TRBD1. Trimming cost V 0 bases and J 14 bases; bases outside gene matches: 8. Germline CDR1 SGHNT, CDR2 YYREEE (reference sequence). The CDR3 has 13 residues. CDR3 DNA sequence: TGTGCCAGCAGCTTGGTAGTCAGGGGGATGAAGTTCTTC. It yields the protein CASSLVVRGMKFF.

This clone was recorded once. The chain combines TRBV9 with TRBJ2-1; D is perhaps TRBD2 (6 bases). The length of the CDR3 is 16 residues. The V and J ends lost 0 bases and 0 bases respectively, with 10 bases between them. Per the germline V gene, CDR1 is SGDLS and CDR2 is YYNGEE. CDR3 coding DNA: TGTGCCAGCAGCGTAGTTTCGGGAGCCTCCTACAATGAGCAGTTCTTC. Protein product: CASSVVSGASYNEQFF.

The chain combines TRBV30 with TRBJ2-6; 12 nucleotides align to TRBD2. Losses at the gene ends were 3 bases for V and 1 base for J; bases not matched to a gene: 7. This CDR3 contains 18 residues. CDR1 is GTSNPN and CDR2 is SVGIG in the germline V gene (reference sequence). CDR3 DNA: TGTGCCTGGAGAGAGACTAGCGGGAGATCATCTGGGGCCAACGTCCTGACTTTC. It translates to CAWRETSGRSSGANVLTF. The complete variable domain, with remaining parts taken from reference TRBV30 and TRBJ2-6, reads SQTIHQWPATLVQPVGSPLSLECTVEGTSNPNLYWYRQAAGRGLQLLFYSVGIGQISSEVPQNLSASRPQDRQFILSSKKLLLSDSGFYLCAWRETSGRSSGANVLTFGAGSRLTVL.

The chain combines TRBV7-9 with TRBJ2-7; a possible D gene is TRBD1 (6 bases). Germline CDR1 and CDR2: SEHNR and FQNEAQ (reference sequence). Trimming took off 5 bases at V and 7 bases at J, with 9 bases between the two ends. The CDR3 runs to 11 residues. Here the CDR3 DNA reads TGTGCCAGCAGCAGTACAGGGGAGCAGTACTTC. Protein: CASSSTGEQYF. The variable domain in full, with the rest retrieved from reference TRBV7-9 and TRBJ2-7, is DTGVSQNPRHKITKRGQNVTFRCDPISEHNRLYWYRQTLGQGPEFLTYFQNEAQLEKSRLLSDRFSAERPKGSFSTLEIQRTEQGDSAMYLCASSSTGEQYFGPGTRLTVT.

The rearrangement links TRBV30 to TRBJ1-2; D remains unclear. Trimming removed 1 base at V and 12 bases at J, with 12 bases between. This CDR3 contains 11 residues. The germline CDR1 and CDR2 sequences are GTSNPN and SVGIG (reference sequence). The CDR3 DNA reads TGTGCCTGGAGTGGGAAGGAGGGTCACACCTTC. It translates to CAWSGKEGHTF.

V and J are TRBV11-2 and TRBJ1-2, with no clear D. Trimming left V 4 bases short and J 0 bases short, with 15 bases between. This CDR3 spans 16 amino acids. In germline, CDR1 is SGHAT, CDR2 FQNNGV. CDR3 nucleotide sequence: TGTGCCAGCAGCTCACGCGTCGGTACTACTAACTATGGCTACACCTTC. This translates into CASSSRVGTTNYGYTF.

This chain links TRBV7-3 with TRBJ2-2; D remains ambiguous. CDR3 length: 14 amino acids. Between the trimmed V and J ends, which lost 5 bases and 2 bases, there was a span of 9 bases. Germline values: CDR1 SGHTA, CDR2 FQGTGA. The CDR3 loop is CASSVRVNTGELFF. For the CDR3, the DNA is TGTGCCAGCAGCGTACGAGTTAACACCGGGGAGCTGTTTTTT.

The gene calls are TRBV30 and TRBJ1-2; 9 positions agree with TRBD1. The CDR3 sequence is 15 residues long. Germline loops: CDR1 GTSNPN, CDR2 SVGIG (reference sequence). Germline trimming cut 0 bases from V and 6 bases from J; bases unmatched to any gene: 8. The CDR3 spells CAWSVRPGQGDGYTF. Here the CDR3 DNA reads TGTGCCTGGAGTGTAAGGCCGGGACAGGGCGATGGCTACACCTTC. The whole variable domain, remainder taken from reference TRBV30 and TRBJ1-2, is SQTIHQWPATLVQPVGSPLSLECTVEGTSNPNLYWYRQAAGRGLQLLFYSVGIGQISSEVPQNLSASRPQDRQFILSSKKLLLSDSGFYLCAWSVRPGQGDGYTFGSGTRLTVV.

J is TRBJ2-7 and V is TRBV11-3, with a possible D match to TRBD2 (6 bases). The CDR3 totals 16 residues. The germline V gene has CDR1 SGHNT and CDR2 YENEEA. The V end was cut by 5 bases, the J end by 10 bases, with 27 bases between. The CDR3 loop reads CASSPRMTEGRPIQYF. The CDR3 DNA is TGTGCCAGCAGCCCTAGAATGACGGAGGGACGGCCTATACAGTACTTC.

The chain links TRBV7-9 to TRBJ2-3; 9 nucleotides match TRBD2. The J segment lost 6 bases and the V segment lost 5 bases, leaving 12 bases of the junction unmatched. This CDR3 has 16 residues. Germline V gives CDR1 SEHNR, CDR2 FQNEAQ (reference sequence). CDR3 loop: CASSPSQRGVVDTQYF. In nucleotides, the CDR3 is TGTGCCAGCAGCCCTAGCCAGCGGGGGGTCGTTGATACGCAGTATTTT.

The CDR3 protein is CASSPPGQSGTGELFF. The CDR3 DNA sequence: TGCGCCAGCAGCCCCCCGGGCCAGTCAGGGACCGGGGAGCTGTTTTTT. The rearrangement links TRBV5-1 to TRBJ2-2; tentatively, D is TRBD1 (5 bases). Germline CDR1 reads SGHRS; CDR2 reads YFSETQ. Between the trimmed V and J ends, which lost 4 bases and 5 bases, there was a span of 18 bases. The CDR3 is made up of 16 amino acids. The whole variable domain, filled in from reference TRBV5-1 and TRBJ2-2, reads KAGVTQTPRYLIKTRGQQVTLSCSPISGHRSVSWYQQTPGQGLQFLFEYFSETQRNKGNFPGRFSGRQFSNSRSEMNVSTLELGDSALYLCASSPPGQSGTGELFFGEGSRLTVL.

The chain couples TRBV30 to TRBJ1-4; TRBD1 matches 7 bases. V shed 5 bases, J shed 8 bases, and the junction held 11 bases outside the gene matches. CDR1 and CDR2 (germline): GTSNPN, SVGIG (reference sequence). The CDR3 sequence is 14 residues long. CDR3 bases: TGTGCCTGGGGAATACAGGGGTCAGGCGAAAAACTGTTTTTT. This translates into CAWGIQGSGEKLFF.

This clone appeared a few times. The chain employs TRBV7-2 and TRBJ1-2; TRBD1 matches 7 bases. Germline V lookup: CDR1 SGHTA, CDR2 FQGNSA. CDR3 length: 17 residues. Germline trimming cut 5 bases from V and 3 bases from J; bases unmatched to any gene: 15. The CDR3 reads CASSPQARVTGDYGYTF. The CDR3 DNA follows: TGTGCCAGCAGCCCCCAAGCTAGGGTTACAGGGGACTATGGCTACACCTTC.

This sequence joins TRBV7-9 and TRBJ2-7; 8 positions match TRBD1. CDR3 length: 14 amino acids. Germline values: CDR1 SEHNR, CDR2 FQNEAQ (reference sequence). J gave up 2 bases and V 5 bases, and 5 bases lay outside the gene matches. This CDR3 is CASSPGQGAYEQYF. CDR3 nucleotides: TGTGCCAGCAGCCCCGGACAGGGTGCCTACGAGCAGTACTTC.

This clone was counted between two and nine times. This sequence joins TRBV7-9 and TRBJ1-1; D remains unclear. Between the trimmed V and J ends, which lost 1 base and 1 base, there was a span of 7 bases. CDR3 length: 14 residues. Germline CDR1 and CDR2: SEHNR and FQNEAQ (reference sequence). CDR3: CASSLGARNTEAFF. For the CDR3, the DNA is TGTGCCAGCAGCTTAGGGGCCAGGAACACTGAAGCTTTCTTT.

This clone occurred once. This chain links TRBV5-1 with TRBJ1-2; possible D gene TRBD1, 6 bases. V lost 4 bases and J 0 bases, leaving 13 bases between the germline ends. The CDR3 length is 15 residues. The germline CDR1 and CDR2 sequences are SGHRS and YFSETQ. CDR3 region: CASSPGQLANYGYTF. In DNA, the CDR3 is TGCGCCAGCAGCCCTGGACAGCTAGCTAACTATGGCTACACCTTC.

This sequence joins TRBV9 and TRBJ2-5; 15 bases fit TRBD2. The CDR3 consists of 16 residues. From germline, CDR1 is SGDLS and CDR2 YYNGEE. The V segment lost 3 bases and the J segment 4 bases; nucleotides outside the gene matches: 4. CDR3 amino acids: CASSAGLAGGVETQYF. DNA for the CDR3: TGTGCCAGCAGCGCCGGACTAGCGGGGGGGGTAGAGACCCAGTACTTC.

J is TRBJ2-3 and V is TRBV7-3; TRBD2 agrees at 13 bases. Germline-derived CDR1 and CDR2 are SGHTA and FQGTGA. This CDR3 is 19 amino acids long. The V and J ends lost 5 bases and 2 bases, in that order; junction bases with no gene match: 13. CDR3 nucleotide sequence: TGTGCCAGCAGCCCCGCGCCTCGACTAGCGGGGGGCCCCACAGATACGCAGTATTTT. Residues: CASSPAPRLAGGPTDTQYF.

The chain joins TRBV7-6 to TRBJ2-1; D unclear. Germline CDR1 and CDR2: SGHVS and FNYEAQ. The CDR3 is 16 amino acids. Trimming stripped 5 bases from V and 1 base from J, with 15 bases between. The chain's CDR3 is CASSPIPGSSYNEQFF. Written as DNA, the CDR3 is TGTGCCAGCAGCCCGATACCGGGTAGTTCCTACAATGAGCAGTTCTTC.

CDR3 residues: CASSRDRDYEQYF. CDR3 bases: TGTGCCAGCAGTCGGGACAGGGATTACGAGCAGTACTTC. The rearrangement links TRBV27 to TRBJ2-5; 9 bases are shared with TRBD1. The J call may be incorrect, as the DNA end agrees better with TRBJ2-7. CDR3 length: 13 amino acids. Germline CDR1 reads MNHEY; CDR2 reads SMNVEV (reference sequence).

The rearrangement joins TRBV5-1 to TRBJ1-3; D perhaps matches TRBD1 (5 bases). With 1 base removed from V and 4 bases from J, the gap between germline ends came to 9 bases. Germline-derived CDR1 and CDR2 are SGHRS and YFSETQ. The CDR3 runs to 14 residues. The CDR3 nucleotides are TGCGCCAGCAGCTTGACGGGGGACGGAAACACCATATATTTT. Its protein product is CASSLTGDGNTIYF.

CDR3 residues: CASSDQGAAAQPQHF. CDR3 in DNA: TGTGCCAGCAGCGACCAGGGGGCTGCAGCTCAGCCCCAGCATTTT. V gene TRBV7-9 combines with J gene TRBJ1-5, with 8 bases aligning to TRBD1. Germline CDR1 is SEHNR and CDR2 is FQNEAQ (reference sequence). This CDR3 contains 15 residues. V shed 5 bases and J 6 bases; nucleotides not matched to a gene: 9.

This chain links TRBV5-8 with TRBJ2-7, with 7 bases lining up with TRBD1. The V gene end was trimmed by 4 bases and the J gene end by 3 bases; junction bases not matched to a gene: 4. Germline values: CDR1 SGHTS, CDR2 YDEGEE. The CDR3 has 13 residues. The CDR3 reads CASSPGTVYEQYF. CDR3 DNA: TGTGCCAGCAGCCCTGGGACAGTCTACGAGCAGTACTTC. Full variable domain (rest looked up from reference TRBV5-8 and TRBJ2-7): EAGVTQSPTHLIKTRGQQATLRCSPISGHTSVYWYQQALGLGLQFLLWYDEGEERNRGNFPPRFSGRQFPNYSSELNVNALELEDSALYLCASSPGTVYEQYFGPGTRLTVT.

J is TRBJ2-3 and V is TRBV29-1, with D uncertain. V was pared by 3 bases and J by 2 bases, with 9 bases between. The CDR3 consists of 13 residues. The germline gives CDR1 SQVTM, CDR2 ANQGSEA. The CDR3 loop reads CSVDSPVTDTQYF. For the CDR3, the DNA is TGCAGCGTTGATAGTCCTGTCACAGATACGCAGTATTTT.

The V gene is TRBV7-9, the J gene TRBJ2-1, with a tentative D call TRBD2 (6 bases). Germline loops: CDR1 SEHNR, CDR2 FQNEAQ (reference sequence). This CDR3 is built from 16 residues. V was clipped by 1 base and J by 6 bases, with 16 bases between them. In DNA form, the CDR3 reads TGTGCCAGCAGCTTAGTTAGAGCCGGGGGAGGCAATGAGCAGTTCTTC. This gives the protein CASSLVRAGGGNEQFF.

The chain has TRBV7-9 and TRBJ1-3; tentative D call: TRBD1 (6 bases). The V gene's germline CDR1 is SEHNR and CDR2 FQNEAQ (reference sequence). The CDR3 sequence is 16 residues long. The V end lost 5 bases, the J end lost 2 bases, and 16 bases lay between the germline ends. CDR3 in DNA: TGTGCCAGCAGCCCCTGGACAGCCTCTCCTGGAAACACCATATATTTT. This encodes CASSPWTASPGNTIYF.

V gene TRBV4-1 combines with J gene TRBJ2-2; tentatively, D is TRBD2 (6 bases). CDR3 length equals 15 residues. Per germline, CDR1 MGHRA and CDR2 YSYEKL. Trimming took 4 bases from V and 7 from J, leaving 16 bases between them. As DNA, the CDR3 is TGCGCCAGCAGCCTCCCGGGACTCCTGGGCGGGGAGCTGTTTTTT. Residues: CASSLPGLLGGELFF.